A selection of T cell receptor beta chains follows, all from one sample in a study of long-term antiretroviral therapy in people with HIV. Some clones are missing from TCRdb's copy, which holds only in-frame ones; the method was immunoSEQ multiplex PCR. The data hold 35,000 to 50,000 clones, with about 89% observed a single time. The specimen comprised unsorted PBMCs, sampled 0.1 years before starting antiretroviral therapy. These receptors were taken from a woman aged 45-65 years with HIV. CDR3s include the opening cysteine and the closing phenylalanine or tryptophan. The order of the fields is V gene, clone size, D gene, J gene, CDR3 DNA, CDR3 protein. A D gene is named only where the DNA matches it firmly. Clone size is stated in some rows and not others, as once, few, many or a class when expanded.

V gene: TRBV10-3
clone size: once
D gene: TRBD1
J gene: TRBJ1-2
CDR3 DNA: TGTGCCATCAGTGGGGACAGGACACTCGACTATGACTATGGCTACACCTTC
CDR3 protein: CAISGDRTLDYDYGYTF

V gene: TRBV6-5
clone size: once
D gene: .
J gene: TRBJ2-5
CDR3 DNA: TGTGCCAGCAGTTACTCAGCTCTCCAAGAGACCCAGTACTTC
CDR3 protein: CASSYSALQETQYF

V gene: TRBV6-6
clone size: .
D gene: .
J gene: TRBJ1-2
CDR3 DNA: TGTGCCAGCGGCACAGCTAACTATGGCTACACCTTC
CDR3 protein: CASGTANYGYTF

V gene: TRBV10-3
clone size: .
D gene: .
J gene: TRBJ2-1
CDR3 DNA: TGTGCCATCAGTGATTGGTCCCGAACCTACAATGAGCAGTTCTTC
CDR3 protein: CAISDWSRTYNEQFF

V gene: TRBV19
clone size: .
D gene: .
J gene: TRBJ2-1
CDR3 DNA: TGTGCCAGTAGTATAAGGCCGCCTTATGAGCAGTTCTTC
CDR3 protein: CASSIRPPYEQFF

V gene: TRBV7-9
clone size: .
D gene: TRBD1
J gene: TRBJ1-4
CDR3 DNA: TGTGCCAGCAGCTTGGACAGGGGAGAAAAACTGTTTTTT
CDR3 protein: CASSLDRGEKLFF

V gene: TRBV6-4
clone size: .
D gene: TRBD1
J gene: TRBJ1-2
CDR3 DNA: TGTGCCAGCAGTGACCGCGACAGGGGTGGTGGCTACACCTTC
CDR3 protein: CASSDRDRGGGYTF

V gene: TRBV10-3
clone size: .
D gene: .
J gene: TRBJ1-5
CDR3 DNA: TGTGCCATCAGTGACGTGGGGGGCAATCAGCCCCAGCATTTT
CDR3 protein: CAISDVGGNQPQHF

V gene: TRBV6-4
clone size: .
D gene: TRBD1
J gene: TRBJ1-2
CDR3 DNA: TGTGCCAGCAGTGCTGGACAGGGCTATGGCTACACCTTC
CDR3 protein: CASSAGQGYGYTF

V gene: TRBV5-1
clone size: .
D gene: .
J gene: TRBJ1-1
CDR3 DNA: TGCGCCAGCAGCTTGGGGAGGGGCAGAGGAGCTGAAGCTTTCTTT
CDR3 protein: CASSLGRGRGAEAFF

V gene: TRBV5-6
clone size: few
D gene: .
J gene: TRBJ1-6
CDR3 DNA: TGTGCCAGCAGCTTAGGGACGATTGACTCACCCCTCCACTTT
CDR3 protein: CASSLGTIDSPLHF

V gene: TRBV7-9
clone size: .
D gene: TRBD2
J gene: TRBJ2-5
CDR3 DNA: TGTGCCAGCAGCGGGGAGCGGGGGGGCCAAAGGGAGACCCAGTACTTC
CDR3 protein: CASSGERGGQRETQYF

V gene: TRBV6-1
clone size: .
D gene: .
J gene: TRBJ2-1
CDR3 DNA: TGTGCCAGCAGTGACCCCCTCGGGGCAGTAAGGGAGCAGTTCTTC
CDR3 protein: CASSDPLGAVREQFF

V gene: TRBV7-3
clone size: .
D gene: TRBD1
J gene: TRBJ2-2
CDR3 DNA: TGTGCCAGCAGCTTACTCGGACAGGGCACCGGGGAGCTGTTTTTT
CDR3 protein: CASSLLGQGTGELFF

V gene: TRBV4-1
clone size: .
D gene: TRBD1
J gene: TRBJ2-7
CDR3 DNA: TGCGCCAGCAGCCAACCCCTCGGACAGGGAGCCGAGCAGTACTTC
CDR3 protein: CASSQPLGQGAEQYF

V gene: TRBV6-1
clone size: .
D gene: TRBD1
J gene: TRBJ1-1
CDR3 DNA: TGTGCCAGCAGTGATCGGGACAGGGGGGAAGCTTTCTTT
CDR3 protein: CASSDRDRGEAFF

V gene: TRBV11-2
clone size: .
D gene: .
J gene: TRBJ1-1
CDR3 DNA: TGTGCCAGCAGTTTTACCGGGGGTATAATGAACACTGAAGCTTTCTTT
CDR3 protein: CASSFTGGIMNTEAFF

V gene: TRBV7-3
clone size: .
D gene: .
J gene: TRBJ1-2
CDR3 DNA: TGTGCCAGCAGCTTATTCAGGACTAACTATGGCTACACCTTC
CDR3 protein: CASSLFRTNYGYTF

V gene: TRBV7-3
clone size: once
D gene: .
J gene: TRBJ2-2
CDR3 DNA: TGTGCCAGCAGCTTTCGGGGTATGGGAGCCGGGGAGCTGTTTTTT
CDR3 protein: CASSFRGMGAGELFF

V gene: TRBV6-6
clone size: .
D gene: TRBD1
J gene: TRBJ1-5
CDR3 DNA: TGTGCCAGCAGCGACAGGGGGCAATATCAGCCCCAGCATTTT
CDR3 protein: CASSDRGQYQPQHF

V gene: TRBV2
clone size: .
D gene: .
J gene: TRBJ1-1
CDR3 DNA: TGTGCCAGCAGTGAAGAGGCAGTCGCGGTAGCTTTCTTT
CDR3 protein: CASSEEAVAVAFF

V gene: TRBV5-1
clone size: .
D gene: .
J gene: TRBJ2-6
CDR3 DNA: TGCGCCAGCAGCTTTGGGAGTGTTAGCTCTGGGGCCAACGTCCTGACTTTC
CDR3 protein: CASSFGSVSSGANVLTF

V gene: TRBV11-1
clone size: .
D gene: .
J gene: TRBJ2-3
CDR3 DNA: TGTGCCAGCAGGGGGATGGAGGGAGGTACAGATACGCAGTATTTT
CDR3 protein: CASRGMEGGTDTQYF

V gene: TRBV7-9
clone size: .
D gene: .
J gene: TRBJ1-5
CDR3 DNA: TGTGCCAGCAGCTTAGACGGAAATCAGCCCCAGCATTTT
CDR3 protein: CASSLDGNQPQHF

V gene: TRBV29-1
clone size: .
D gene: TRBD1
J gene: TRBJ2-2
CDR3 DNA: TGCAGCGTTTTTGGGGTCCCAGGGGGTGATAACACCGGGGAGCTGTTTTTT
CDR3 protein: CSVFGVPGGDNTGELFF

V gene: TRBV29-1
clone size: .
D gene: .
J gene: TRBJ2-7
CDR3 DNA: TGCAGCGTTGAAGATTCGAGATCTCGGGGGCAGTACTTC
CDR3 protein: CSVEDSRSRGQYF

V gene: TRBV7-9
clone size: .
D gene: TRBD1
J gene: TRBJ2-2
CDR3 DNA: TGTGCCAGCAGCTTAGCGTCAGGGGGAAAGAACACCGGGGAGCTGTTTTTT
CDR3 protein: CASSLASGGKNTGELFF

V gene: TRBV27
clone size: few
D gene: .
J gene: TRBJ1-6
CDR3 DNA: TGTGCCAGCAGGTTACCGGGGGCCCGCTATAATTCACCCCTCCACTTT
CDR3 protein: CASRLPGARYNSPLHF

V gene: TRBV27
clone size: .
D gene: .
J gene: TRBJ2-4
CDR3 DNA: TGTGCCAGCAGTTTTCCGGGCCAAAACATTCAGTACTTC
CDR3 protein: CASSFPGQNIQYF

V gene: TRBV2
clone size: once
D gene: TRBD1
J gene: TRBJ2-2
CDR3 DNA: TGTGCCAGCAGTGCGGACAGGGGTGGCACCGGGGAGCTGTTTTTT
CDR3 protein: CASSADRGGTGELFF

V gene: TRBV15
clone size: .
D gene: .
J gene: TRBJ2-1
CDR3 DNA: TGTGCCACCAGGTACAGGGATCGGGGTGAGCAGTTCTTC
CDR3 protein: CATRYRDRGEQFF

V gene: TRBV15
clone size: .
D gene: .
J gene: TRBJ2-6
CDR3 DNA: TGTGCCACCAGCAGAGATAGTTCGATATCTGGGGCCAACGTCCTGACTTTC
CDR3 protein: CATSRDSSISGANVLTF

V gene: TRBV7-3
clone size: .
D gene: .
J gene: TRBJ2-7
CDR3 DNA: TGTGCCAGCAGCCAAACAGTCAGGGGGGACGAGCAGTACTTC
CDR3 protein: CASSQTVRGDEQYF

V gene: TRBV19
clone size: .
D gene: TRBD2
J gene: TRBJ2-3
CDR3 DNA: TGTGCCAGTAGCGCCTCTAGCGGGGGGCTGAGCACAGATACGCAGTATTTT
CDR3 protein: CASSASSGGLSTDTQYF

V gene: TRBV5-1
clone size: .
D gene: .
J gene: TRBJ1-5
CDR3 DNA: TGCGCCAGCAGCTTGGACGGGGGTAGCAATCAGCCCCAGCATTTT
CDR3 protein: CASSLDGGSNQPQHF

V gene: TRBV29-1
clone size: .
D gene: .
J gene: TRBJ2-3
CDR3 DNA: TGCAGCGCAGACAGTTTTACAGATACGCAGTATTTT
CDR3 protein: CSADSFTDTQYF

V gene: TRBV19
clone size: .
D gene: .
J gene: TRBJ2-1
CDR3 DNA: TGTGCCAGTAGTATACCCCCGGCTAGAATCGGTGAGCAGTTCTTC
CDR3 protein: CASSIPPARIGEQFF

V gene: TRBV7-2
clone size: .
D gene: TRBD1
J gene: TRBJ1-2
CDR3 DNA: TGTGCCAGCAGCTACAACTACAGGGGCCGCGATGGCTACACCTTC
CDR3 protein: CASSYNYRGRDGYTF

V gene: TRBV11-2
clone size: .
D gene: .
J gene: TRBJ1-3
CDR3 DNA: TGTGCCAGCAGCTTAGGTCCACGGATTATCTCTGGAAACACCATATATTTT
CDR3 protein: CASSLGPRIISGNTIYF

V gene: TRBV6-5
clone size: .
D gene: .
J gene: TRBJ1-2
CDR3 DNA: TGTGCCAGCAGTTACTCGCACAGGGACAACTATGGCTACACCTTC
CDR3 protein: CASSYSHRDNYGYTF

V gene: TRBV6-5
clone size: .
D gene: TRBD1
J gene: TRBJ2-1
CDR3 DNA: TGTGCCAGCAGTTCCAGGGGGAGTGAGCAGTTCTTC
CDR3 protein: CASSSRGSEQFF

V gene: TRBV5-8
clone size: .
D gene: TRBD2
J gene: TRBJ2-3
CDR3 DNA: TGTGCCAGCAGGTTTAGCGGGGGTCTCACAGATACGCAGTATTTT
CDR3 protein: CASRFSGGLTDTQYF

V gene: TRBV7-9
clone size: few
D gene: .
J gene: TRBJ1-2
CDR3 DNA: TGTGCCAGCAGCGCGGACATCGTCTTCGGCGAAGGCTACACCTTC
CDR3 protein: CASSADIVFGEGYTF

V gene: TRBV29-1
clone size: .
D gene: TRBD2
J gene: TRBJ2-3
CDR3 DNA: TGCAGCGCCGACCGATGGGAGGGACCAGATACGCAGTATTTT
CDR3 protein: CSADRWEGPDTQYF

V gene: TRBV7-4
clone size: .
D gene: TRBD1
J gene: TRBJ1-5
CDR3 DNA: TGTGCCAGCAGCTGGGACGGGGACAGAGGGGGCAATCAGCCCCAGCATTTT
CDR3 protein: CASSWDGDRGGNQPQHF

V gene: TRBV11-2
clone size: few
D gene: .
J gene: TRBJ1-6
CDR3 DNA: TGTGCCAGCAGCTTAGGGCGGTCTAATTCACCCCTCCACTTT
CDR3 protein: CASSLGRSNSPLHF

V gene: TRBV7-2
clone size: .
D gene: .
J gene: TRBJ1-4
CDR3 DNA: TGTGCCAGCAGCCCGATGGGACAAGTAGAAAAACTGTTTTTT
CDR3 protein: CASSPMGQVEKLFF

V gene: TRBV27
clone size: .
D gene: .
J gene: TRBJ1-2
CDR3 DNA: TGTGCCAGCAGTTTATCCCTACAGAAGTCTAACTATGGCTACACCTTC
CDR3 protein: CASSLSLQKSNYGYTF

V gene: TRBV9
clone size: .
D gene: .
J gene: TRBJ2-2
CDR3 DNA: TGTGCCAGCAGCCCTCAGTACACCGGGGAGCTGTTTTTT
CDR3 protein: CASSPQYTGELFF

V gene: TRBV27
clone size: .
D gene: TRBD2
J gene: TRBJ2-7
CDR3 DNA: TGTGCCAGCAGTCTCCGGACTAGCGGGGGGGGGCACTCCTACGAGCAGTACTTC
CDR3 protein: CASSLRTSGGGHSYEQYF